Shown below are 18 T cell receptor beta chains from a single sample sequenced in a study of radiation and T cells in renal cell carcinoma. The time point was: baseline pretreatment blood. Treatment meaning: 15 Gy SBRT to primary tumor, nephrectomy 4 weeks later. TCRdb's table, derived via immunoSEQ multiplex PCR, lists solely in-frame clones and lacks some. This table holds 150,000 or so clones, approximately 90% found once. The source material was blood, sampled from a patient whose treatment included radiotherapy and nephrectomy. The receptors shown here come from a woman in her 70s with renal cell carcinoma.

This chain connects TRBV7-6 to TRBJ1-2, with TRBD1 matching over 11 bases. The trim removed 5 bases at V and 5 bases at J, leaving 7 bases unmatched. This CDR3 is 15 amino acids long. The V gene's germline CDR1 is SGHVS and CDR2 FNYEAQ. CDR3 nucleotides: TGTGCCAGCAGCGTAAGGACAGGGGGCGAATATGGCTACACCTTC. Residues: CASSVRTGGEYGYTF. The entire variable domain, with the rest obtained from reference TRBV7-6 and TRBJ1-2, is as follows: GAGVSQSPRYKVTKRGQDVALRCDPISGHVSLYWYRQALGQGPEFLTYFNYEAQQDKSGLPNDRFSAERPEGSISTLTIQRTEQRDSAMYRCASSVRTGGEYGYTFGSGTRLTVV.

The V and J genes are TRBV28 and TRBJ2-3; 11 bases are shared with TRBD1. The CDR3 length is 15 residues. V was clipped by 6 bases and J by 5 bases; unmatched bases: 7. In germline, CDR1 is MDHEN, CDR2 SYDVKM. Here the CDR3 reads CASRGWTGGQDTQYF. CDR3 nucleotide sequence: TGTGCCAGCAGGGGATGGACAGGGGGCCAAGATACGCAGTATTTT.

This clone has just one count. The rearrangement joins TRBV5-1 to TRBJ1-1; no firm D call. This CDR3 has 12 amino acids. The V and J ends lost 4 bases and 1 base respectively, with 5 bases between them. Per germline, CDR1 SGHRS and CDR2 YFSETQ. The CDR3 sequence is CASSIGNTEAFF. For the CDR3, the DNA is TGCGCCAGCAGCATAGGGAACACTGAAGCTTTCTTT.

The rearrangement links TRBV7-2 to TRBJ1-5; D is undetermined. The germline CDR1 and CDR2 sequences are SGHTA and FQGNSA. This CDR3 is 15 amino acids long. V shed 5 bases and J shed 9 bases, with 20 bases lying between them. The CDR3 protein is CASSPAAGWIWPQHF. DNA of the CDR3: TGTGCCAGCAGCCCAGCGGCGGGTTGGATTTGGCCCCAGCATTTT.

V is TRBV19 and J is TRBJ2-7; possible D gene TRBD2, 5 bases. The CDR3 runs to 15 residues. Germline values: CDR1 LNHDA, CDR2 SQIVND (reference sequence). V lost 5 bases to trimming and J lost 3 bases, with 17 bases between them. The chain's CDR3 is CASSPGVVTYYEQYF. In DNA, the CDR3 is TGTGCCAGTAGTCCCGGGGTAGTCACCTACTACGAGCAGTACTTC.

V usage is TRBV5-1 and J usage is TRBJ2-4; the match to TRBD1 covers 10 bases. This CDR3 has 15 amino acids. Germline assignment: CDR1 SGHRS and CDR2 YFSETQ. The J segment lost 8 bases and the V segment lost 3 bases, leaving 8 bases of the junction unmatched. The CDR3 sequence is CASSYGQGVLDIQYF. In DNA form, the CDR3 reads TGCGCCAGCAGCTACGGACAGGGGGTCTTAGACATTCAGTACTTC.

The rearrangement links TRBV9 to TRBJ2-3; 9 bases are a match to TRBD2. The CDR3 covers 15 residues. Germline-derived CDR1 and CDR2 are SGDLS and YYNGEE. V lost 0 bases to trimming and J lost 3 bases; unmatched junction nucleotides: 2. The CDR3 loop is CASSVGLAGTDTQYF. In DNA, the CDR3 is TGTGCCAGCAGCGTAGGGCTAGCGGGGACAGATACGCAGTATTTT.

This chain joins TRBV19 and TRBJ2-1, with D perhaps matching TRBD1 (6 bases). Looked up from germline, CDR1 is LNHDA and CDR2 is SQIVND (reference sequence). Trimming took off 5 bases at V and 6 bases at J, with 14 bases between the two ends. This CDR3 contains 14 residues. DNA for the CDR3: TGTGCCAGTAGTCCCCAAACAGGGTTCAATGAGCAGTTCTTC. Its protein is CASSPQTGFNEQFF.

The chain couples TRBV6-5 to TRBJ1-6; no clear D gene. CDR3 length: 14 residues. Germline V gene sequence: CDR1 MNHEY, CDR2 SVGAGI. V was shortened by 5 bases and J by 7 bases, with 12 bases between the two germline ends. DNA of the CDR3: TGTGCCAGCAGTCAAAATCTCGTCAATTCACCCCTCCACTTT. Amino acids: CASSQNLVNSPLHF.

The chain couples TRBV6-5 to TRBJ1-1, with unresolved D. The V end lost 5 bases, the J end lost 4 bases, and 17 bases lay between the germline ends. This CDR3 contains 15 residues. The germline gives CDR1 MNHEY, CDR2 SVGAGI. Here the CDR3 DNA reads TGTGCCAGCAGTCTATCCGACCCTGGGAGCACTGAAGCTTTCTTT. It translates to CASSLSDPGSTEAFF.

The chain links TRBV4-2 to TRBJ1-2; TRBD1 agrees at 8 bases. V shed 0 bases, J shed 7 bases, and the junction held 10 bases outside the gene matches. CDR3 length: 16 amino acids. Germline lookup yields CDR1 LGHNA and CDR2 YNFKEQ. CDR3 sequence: CASSQDEGRGRGGYTF. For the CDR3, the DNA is TGTGCCAGCAGCCAAGACGAGGGCAGGGGGCGCGGTGGCTACACCTTC.

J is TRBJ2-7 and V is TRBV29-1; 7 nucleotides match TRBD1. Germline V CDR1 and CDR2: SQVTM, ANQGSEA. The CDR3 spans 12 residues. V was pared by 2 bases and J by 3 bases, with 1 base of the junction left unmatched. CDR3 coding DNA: TGCAGCGTTGAAACAGGGGTCTACGAGCAGTACTTC. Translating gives CSVETGVYEQYF.

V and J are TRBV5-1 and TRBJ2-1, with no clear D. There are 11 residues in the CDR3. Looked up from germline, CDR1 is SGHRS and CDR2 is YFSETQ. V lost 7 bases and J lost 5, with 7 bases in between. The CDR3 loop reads CASWANNEQFF. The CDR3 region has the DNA TGCGCCAGCTGGGCCAACAATGAGCAGTTCTTC.

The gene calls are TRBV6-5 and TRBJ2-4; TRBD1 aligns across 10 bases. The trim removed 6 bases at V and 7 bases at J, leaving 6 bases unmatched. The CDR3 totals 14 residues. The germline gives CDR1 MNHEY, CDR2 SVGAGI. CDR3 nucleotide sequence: TGTGCCAGCAGGCCGGGACAGGGGAGGAACATTCAGTACTTC. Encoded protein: CASRPGQGRNIQYF.

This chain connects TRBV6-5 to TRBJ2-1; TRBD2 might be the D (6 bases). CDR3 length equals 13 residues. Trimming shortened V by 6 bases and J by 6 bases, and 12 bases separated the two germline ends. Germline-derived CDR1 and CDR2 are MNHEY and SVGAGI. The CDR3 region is CASSPRRGNEQFF. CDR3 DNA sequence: TGTGCCAGCAGCCCTCGGCGGGGCAATGAGCAGTTCTTC.

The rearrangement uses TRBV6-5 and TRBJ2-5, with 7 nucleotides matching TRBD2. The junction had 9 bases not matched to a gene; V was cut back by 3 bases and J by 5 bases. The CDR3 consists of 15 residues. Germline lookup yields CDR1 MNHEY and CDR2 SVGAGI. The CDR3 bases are TGTGCCAGCAGTTATGGGCCGACCGGGGGGGAGACCCAGTACTTC. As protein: CASSYGPTGGETQYF.

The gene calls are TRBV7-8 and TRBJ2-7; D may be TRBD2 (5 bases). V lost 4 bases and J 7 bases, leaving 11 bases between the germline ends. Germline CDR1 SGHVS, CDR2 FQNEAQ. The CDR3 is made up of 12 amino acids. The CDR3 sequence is CASSYGPGEQYF. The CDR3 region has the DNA TGTGCCAGCAGCTACGGACCGGGGGAGCAGTACTTC.

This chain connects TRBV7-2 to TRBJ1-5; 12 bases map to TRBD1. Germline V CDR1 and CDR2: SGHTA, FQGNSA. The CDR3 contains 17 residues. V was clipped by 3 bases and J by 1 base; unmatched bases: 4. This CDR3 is CASSFRGTGGSNQPQHF. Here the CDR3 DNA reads TGTGCCAGCAGCTTTCGCGGGACAGGGGGCAGCAATCAGCCCCAGCATTTT.